Presented here are 12 T cell receptor beta chains from one specimen sequenced in a study of blood T cells in healthy people across ages. Combining a sample-barcoded 5' primer with a J-beta primer mix, a second PCR ran for roughly 6 to 12 cycles. In TCRdb, the 5' RACE reads were re-called with MiXCR into one record per CDR3 protein. The data show 1.5 million to 2 million distinct CDR3 sequences, roughly 27% seen once. Sequenced input: blood. These receptors all stem from a woman younger than 45 in good health.

This clonotype was counted ten times or more. J is TRBJ2-6 and V is TRBV5-1; D is uncertain. Germline values: CDR1 SGHRS, CDR2 YFSETQ. The germline V and J ends were trimmed by 5 bases and 4 bases, with 10 bases remaining between them. The length of the CDR3 is 14 residues. Written as DNA, the CDR3 is TGCGCCAGCAGACCGGCGAGCGGGGCCAACGTCCTGACTTTC. Amino acids: CASRPASGANVLTF. Based on the CDR3 plus reference TRBV5-1 and TRBJ2-6, the full variable domain is KAGVTQTPRYLIKTRGQQVTLSCSPISGHRSVSWYQQTPGQGLQFLFEYFSETQRNKGNFPGRFSGRQFSNSRSEMNVSTLELGDSALYLCASRPASGANVLTFGAGSRLTVL.

This clonotype appeared a few times. The V call is TRBV7-2, the J call TRBJ2-7; D gene ambiguous. This CDR3 spans 15 amino acids. Per germline, CDR1 SGHTA and CDR2 FQGNSA. Trimming shortened V by 1 base and J by 0 bases, and 10 bases separated the two germline ends. CDR3 bases: TGTGCCAGCAGCTTAGAAGTTAAACTCTCCTACGAGCAGTACTTC. This encodes CASSLEVKLSYEQYF.

This clonotype was detected a few times. The V call is TRBV5-1, the J call TRBJ2-7, with 10 bases lining up with TRBD2. V lost 4 bases and J lost 3; bases outside the gene matches: 7. Germline V lookup: CDR1 SGHRS, CDR2 YFSETQ. The CDR3 has 15 residues. The CDR3 nucleotides read TGCGCCAGCAGCGGTACTAGCGGGGTCATCTACGAGCAGTACTTC. It encodes CASSGTSGVIYEQYF.

This chain links TRBV12-3 or TRBV12-4 with TRBJ1-5, with 11 bases aligning to TRBD1. The CDR3 spans 17 residues. V was clipped by 2 bases and J by 1 base; unmatched bases: 4. In nucleotides, the CDR3 is TGTGCCAGCAGTTTATACGGGGACAGGGGGAGCAATCAGCCCCAGCATTTT. Its protein is CASSLYGDRGSNQPQHF.

As to this clonotype: Relative to the germline gene, one junction end is altered; a read error may explain this. V usage is TRBV12-3 or TRBV12-4 and J usage is TRBJ2-3, with D possibly being TRBD2 (5 bases). The CDR3 is 13 amino acids. CDR3 region: CASMGEGADTEYF. The CDR3 bases are TGTGCCAGCATGGGAGAAGGCGCAGATACGGAGTATTTT.

This clonotype was seen ten or more times. V and J are TRBV5-5 and TRBJ1-3; D gene uncertain. CDR1 is SGHKS and CDR2 is YYEKEE in the germline V gene (reference sequence). CDR3 length: 12 residues. Trimming cost V 4 bases and J 4 bases, with 6 bases left between them. The CDR3 DNA reads as TGTGCCAGCAGCCGCGGGGGAAACACCATATATTTT. Its protein is CASSRGGNTIYF.

This clonotype was seen only a few times. This chain uses TRBV3-1 with TRBJ2-3; 7 bases are shared with TRBD2. This CDR3 has 15 amino acids. CDR1 is LGHDT and CDR2 is YNNKEL in the germline V gene (reference sequence). The V gene end was trimmed by 6 bases and the J gene end by 4 bases; junction bases not matched to a gene: 10. Here the CDR3 reads CASSRKRGGPDTQYF. The CDR3 bases are TGTGCCAGCAGTCGAAAGCGGGGTGGCCCAGATACGCAGTATTTT.

The chain combines TRBV7-3 with TRBJ2-1, with TRBD2 matching over 8 bases. Germline CDR1 is SGHTA and CDR2 is FQGTGA. Trimming cost V 1 base and J 3 bases; bases outside gene matches: 8. The CDR3 has 17 residues. CDR3 coding DNA: TGTGCCAGCAGCTTAATTGCGGGGGGACCCCTCTACAATGAGCAGTTCTTC. This gives the protein CASSLIAGGPLYNEQFF.

Many counts were recorded for this clonotype. V usage is TRBV20-1 and J usage is TRBJ2-1, with TRBD2 identical over 8 bases. Germline V gene sequence: CDR1 DFQATT, CDR2 SNEGSKA (reference sequence). The CDR3 spans 16 residues. V shed 0 bases, J shed 9 bases, and the junction held 13 bases outside the gene matches. The CDR3 DNA sequence: TGCAGTGCTAGAGAGGCCAGCGGGAGAGTCATTAGTGAGCAGTTCTTC. Residues: CSAREASGRVISEQFF.

Regarding this clonotype: A read error may be the cause here, since a much bigger clone is one base away. J is TRBJ2-6 and V is TRBV20-1, with D perhaps matching TRBD1 (5 bases). The CDR3 consists of 14 residues. The germline V gene encodes CDR1 DFQATT and CDR2 SNEGSKA (reference sequence). This CDR3 reads CSASLGSGANVLAF. The CDR3 nucleotides read TGCAGTGCTAGTCTCGGGTCTGGGGCCAACGTCCTGGCTTTC.

This clonotype was recorded many times. The chain links TRBV12-3 or TRBV12-4 to TRBJ2-7; 7 bases are a match to TRBD1. The CDR3 sequence is 13 residues long. Trimming removed 7 bases from V and 2 bases from J; junction bases left unmatched: 5. The CDR3 loop is CASMSGTAYEQYF. The CDR3 bases are TGTGCCAGCATGTCTGGGACAGCCTACGAGCAGTACTTC.

There are a few counts of this clonotype. The chain couples TRBV5-5 to TRBJ2-5, with TRBD2 matching over 7 bases. J was trimmed by 3 bases and V by 4 bases; bases with no gene match: 9. The CDR3 consists of 15 residues. Germline CDR1 and CDR2: SGHKS and YYEKEE (reference sequence). This CDR3 is CASSPPTGLEETQYF. The CDR3 nucleotides are TGTGCCAGCAGCCCGCCGACCGGACTAGAAGAGACCCAGTACTTC.